This T cell receptor beta chain originates from a study of OX40 agonist ivuxolimab in advanced cancers. Study-level information: Partial responses, seen in three patients, involved one hepatocellular carcinoma and two cutaneous melanomas.

Sequencing used immunoSEQ multiplex PCR; TCRdb keeps in-frame clones, though not all of them. The sample includes about 50,000 clones, 75% to 80% seen only once; the top ten take approximately 2.3%. The CDR3 has 14 residues. The germline V gene encodes CDR1 SNHLY and CDR2 FYNNEI. V lost 0 bases to trimming and J lost 2 bases, with 7 bases between them. If patients had autoimmune disease history or systemic immunosuppression, they were excluded. Sampling times: baseline, cycle 4 day 1, cycle 7 day 1. On this clone: Its antigen is not identified.

Study-wide results and caveats: By week 6 at 0.1 to 3.0 mg/kg, blood CD4+ and CD8+ T cells had expanded clonally.

This TCR derives from an adult with an advanced solid tumor such as melanoma, head and neck, liver or kidney cancer. The rearrangement joins TRBV2 to TRBJ1-2; D remains unclear. This material consisted of CD4+ or CD8+ T cells sorted from blood, taken in a trial of the OX40 agonist ivuxolimab. DNA of the CDR3: TGTGCCAGCAGTGAAGCCAACATCAACTATGGCTACACCTTC. It is translated as CASSEANINYGYTF.